This T cell receptor (beta chain) emerged from a study of beta chain features in type 1 diabetes. Regarding the study as a whole: Sequencing from cDNA could over-represent high-TCR-expressing cells. Significant though moderate, a shortening of TCRB CDR3s appeared in all four CD4+ subsets of Type 1 diabetes patients. Insertion counts at VDJ junctions were lower in type 1 diabetes patients, who also showed more deletions there. Within the patient group, naive, central memory and Treg TCRB repertoires appeared more similar to each other than within healthy donors.

This CDR3 has 12 residues. The V end was cut by 5 bases, the J end by 5 bases, with 9 bases between. Germline assignment: CDR1 SGHAT and CDR2 FQNNGV. Comment on this clone: The antigen is undetermined.

The single heparinised draw taken from each donor contained approximately 120 mL of blood on average. Every bit of the isolated RNA underwent reverse transcription, so sequencing read expressed TCRB transcripts. The assay was immunoSEQ multiplex PCR, and TCRdb's table has in-frame clones only and misses some. In the table there are 150,000 to 190,000 clones, approximately 10% of which are singletons. The sequence was obtained from a young man with type 1 diabetes. The material sequenced was central memory CD4+ T cells from blood. J is TRBJ2-5 and V is TRBV11-2; no clear D gene. This CDR3 reads CASSAGRETQYF. The CDR3 nucleotides read TGTGCCAGCAGCGCCGGTCGGGAGACCCAGTACTTC.